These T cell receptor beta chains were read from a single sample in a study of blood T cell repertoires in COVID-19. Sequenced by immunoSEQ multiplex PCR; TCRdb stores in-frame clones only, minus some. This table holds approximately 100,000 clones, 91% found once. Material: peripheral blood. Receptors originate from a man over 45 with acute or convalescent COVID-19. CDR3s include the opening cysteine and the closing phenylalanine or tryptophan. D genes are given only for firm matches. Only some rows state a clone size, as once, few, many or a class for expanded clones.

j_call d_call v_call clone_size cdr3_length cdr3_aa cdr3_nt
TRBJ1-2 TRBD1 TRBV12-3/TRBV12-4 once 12 CASSFRQGTDTF TGTGCCAGCAGTTTTCGACAGGGTACGGACACCTTC
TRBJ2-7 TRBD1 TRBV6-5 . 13 CASTPGGSYEQYF TGTGCCAGCACTCCAGGGGGCTCCTACGAGCAGTACTTC
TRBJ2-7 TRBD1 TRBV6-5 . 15 CASSPGTGGSYEQYF TGTGCCAGCAGTCCCGGGACAGGGGGATCCTACGAGCAGTACTTC
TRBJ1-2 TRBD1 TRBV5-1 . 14 CASSLAGTGNGYTF TGCGCCAGCAGCTTGGCCGGGACAGGGAATGGCTACACCTTC
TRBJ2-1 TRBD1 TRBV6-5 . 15 CASRPDRDPYNEQFF TGTGCCAGCAGGCCCGACAGGGATCCCTACAATGAGCAGTTCTTC
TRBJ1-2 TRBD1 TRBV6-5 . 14 CASRQTGQGRGYTF TGTGCCAGCAGACAGACGGGACAGGGGAGAGGCTACACCTTC
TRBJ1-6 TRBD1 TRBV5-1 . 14 CASRPGQGDSPLHF TGCGCCAGCAGGCCGGGACAGGGGGATTCACCCCTCCACTTT
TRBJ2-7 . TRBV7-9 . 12 CASSARSYEQYF TGTGCCAGCAGCGCCCGGTCCTACGAGCAGTACTTC
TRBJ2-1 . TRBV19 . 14 CASSKQQGYNEQFF TGTGCCAGTAGTAAACAACAGGGTTACAATGAGCAGTTCTTC
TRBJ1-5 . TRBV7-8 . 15 CASSLGRVRAQPQHF TGTGCCAGCAGCTTAGGCAGGGTCCGGGCTCAGCCCCAGCATTTT
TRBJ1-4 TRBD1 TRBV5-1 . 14 CASSLGGQDEKLFF TGCGCCAGCAGCTTGGGGGGACAGGATGAAAAACTGTTTTTT
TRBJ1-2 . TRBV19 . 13 CASSPHSEGGYTF TGTGCCAGTAGTCCCCACTCCGAGGGTGGCTACACCTTC
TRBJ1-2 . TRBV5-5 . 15 CASSLDSGRDYGYTF TGTGCCAGCAGCTTGGATTCAGGCAGGGACTATGGCTACACCTTC
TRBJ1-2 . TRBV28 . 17 CASVKGAGLFYAYGYTF TGTGCCAGCGTCAAAGGGGCAGGCCTTTTTTACGCCTATGGCTACACCTTC
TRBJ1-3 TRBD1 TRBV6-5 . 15 CASTPLTGAGNTIYF TGTGCCAGCACCCCCTTGACAGGGGCTGGAAACACCATATATTTT
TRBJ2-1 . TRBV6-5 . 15 CASSPRGTGVNEQFF TGTGCCAGCAGTCCACGTGGGACTGGGGTGAATGAGCAGTTCTTC
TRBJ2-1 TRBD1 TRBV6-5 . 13 CAGGRGPYNEQFF TGTGCGGGGGGCAGGGGGCCATACAATGAGCAGTTCTTC
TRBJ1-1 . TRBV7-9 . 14 CASSLKTENTEAFF TGTGCCAGCAGCCTCAAGACAGAAAACACTGAAGCTTTCTTT
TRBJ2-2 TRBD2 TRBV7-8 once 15 CASSSSGGNTGELFF TGTGCCAGCAGCTCTAGCGGGGGGAACACCGGGGAGCTGTTTTTT
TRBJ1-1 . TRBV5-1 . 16 CASSLVRAGENTEAFF TGCGCCAGCAGCTTGGTAAGGGCAGGGGAAAACACTGAAGCTTTCTTT
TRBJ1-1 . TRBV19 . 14 CASSILGGNTEAFF TGTGCCAGTAGTATTTTGGGAGGGAACACTGAAGCTTTCTTT
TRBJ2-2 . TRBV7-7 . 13 CASSLRGSGELFF TGTGCCAGCAGCTTACGGGGTTCCGGGGAGCTGTTTTTT
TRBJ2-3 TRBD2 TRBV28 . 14 CASSSGTSYDTQYF TGTGCCAGCAGCTCCGGGACTAGTTACGATACGCAGTATTTT
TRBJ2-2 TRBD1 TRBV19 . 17 CASSTLTGTGKSGELFF TGTGCCAGTAGTACCCTAACCGGGACAGGGAAGTCCGGGGAGCTGTTTTTT